The text below deals with one T cell receptor (beta chain). Its binding antigen is unknown. Base-call qualities are not available, and no considerably larger clone is one nucleotide away. This sample stems from a study of CD4 T cells in relation to SARS-CoV-2 and coronaviruses (dated by TCRdb to about 2021). Study-wide context: In the ViraFEST assay, PBMCs were cultured with antigen for 9 to 11 days, after which TCR beta CDR3s were sequenced to identify antigen-specific clonal expansions. Memory CD4+ T cell crossreactivity between SARS-CoV-2 and common cold coronavirus spike proteins was assessed at the TCR clonotype level in the study. A different, Illumina-based TCR-beta assay was used to sequence expansion assays from other donors in the study. Across all 12 patients in the full convalescent cohort, ages ranged from roughly 20 to 80 years, with a median of 38. Of the 12 convalescent patients, 8 were male and 4 were female, and two of the subjects were Hispanic. The Adaptive Biotechnologies TCR-sequencing kit was used to sequence samples from a few pre-COVID donors and the naive versus memory experiments, whereas other data were Illumina-based. Using patient-derived lymphoblastoid cell lines, the shared crossreactive spike epitopes were mapped to their HLA restriction. Points the paper makes about the study in general: No donor contributed both pre-pandemic and post-infection samples, which limited tracing the source of pre-existing responses. The study was limited by small numbers of patients and tested TCRs. Crossreactive clones showed significantly weaker SARS-CoV-2-driven expansion than monoreactive clones, consistent with antigenic imprinting. Naive versus memory sequencing indicated the assay detects memory recall responses rather than primary responses primed during culture. Around two thirds of donors had memory CD4+ clonotypes that crossrecognized SARS-CoV-2 and at least one common cold coronavirus spike. Because the crossreactivity analysis focused on spike protein, crossreactivity against other viral proteins was not assessed.

Survey-level immunoSEQ TCR-beta sequencing was performed on DNA from CEF-cultured naive and memory CD4+ T cells. In the source study's methods: During preprocessing, nonproductive sequences were discarded, as were any CDR3s that did not begin with C, did not end with F or W, or were shorter than 7 amino acids. The MANAFEST web app identified antigen-specific clonotypes based on expansion compared with the reference and other culture wells. A clone was considered positive if significant expansion relative to the reference culture was observed in 2 of 3 replicate wells at an FDR below 0.05. For a clone to be considered positive, significant expansion relative to all other tandem wells and an odds ratio above 5 were also required. Cultured and uncultured naive and memory CD4+ repertoires were searched for previously identified spike- and CEF-reactive CDR3s. After three terminal residues were trimmed from each end, CDR3 homology was quantified as pairwise Levenshtein distance using the stringdist R package. TCRdb's version of the immuneACCESS table is confined to in-frame rearrangements and falls short of the full clone set. An unresolved V gene accounts for under half of the shortfall where checked; the remainder is of unknown origin. The V and J calls and clone size were taken over from that table, and D and trimming were inferred from the DNA. In all, the sample holds around 31,000 clones, and around 76% of those were seen once. The ten biggest clones cover 3.4% of the sample.

The CDR3 measures 12 amino acids from cysteine to phenylalanine. Here the CDR3 DNA is all that survives: 36 bases in frame from base 1. CDR1 and CDR2 were assigned from the germline V gene as MDHEN and SYDVKM. V loses 5 bases, J loses 3 bases, and the germline ends lie 7 bases apart. Naive and memory CD4+ T cells were separated from cryopreserved PBMCs through CD4 enrichment, which was followed by EasySep naive CD4+ T cell enrichment. Sorted naive or memory CD4+ T cells (about 10^5) were cultured 1:1 with T cell-depleted PBMCs and CEF peptides for about 10 days. In general, triplicate replicate wells were used for every peptide culture condition. PBMCs were isolated from leukapheresis product or whole blood by Ficoll-Paque PLUS gradient centrifugation. PBMCs were either cryopreserved at -140 degrees C or used fresh in the expansion assay. The QIAamp Micro DNA Kit was used to extract genomic DNA from the CD4+ T cells.

This clonotype was sampled from an adult with COVID-19. The V and J segments used are TRBV28 and TRBJ1-1; D gene: possibly TRBD1, on 6 matching bases. Sample: memory CD4+ T cells from PBMCs, cultured in vitro. The cell subset or site tag for this specimen amounts to: memory (non-naive) CD4+ T cells. CDR3 sequence: CASSPGDTEAFF. The nucleotide sequence is TGTGCCAGCAGTCCAGGGGACACTGAAGCTTTCTTT.